This T cell receptor beta chain was identified in a study of blood T cell repertoires in COVID-19. As for the study in general: All recovered Cohort 3 donors got two negative PCRs, got clearance, or saw symptom resolution.

Repertoires were generated with immunoSEQ multiplex PCR, while TCRdb's copy carries only in-frame clones and drops some. The profile shows about 400,000 clones, approximately 87% of them singletons. The CDR3 covers 15 residues. Germline V lookup: CDR1 MDHEN, CDR2 SYDVKM. Trimming cost V 2 bases and J 6 bases, with 13 bases left between them. Individuals aged 18 to 89 years were recruited from 20 to 25 US areas. In assigning cohorts, the study relied on participant-reported clinical history. Source material: PBMCs or T cells enriched from blood (not recorded which). The chain employs TRBV28 and TRBJ2-2; maybe TRBD2 (5 bases). This clonotype was sampled from a man in his forties in a cohort exposed to, infected with or recovered from COVID-19 (not recorded which). CDR3 in amino acids: CASSLGRRLAGELFF. The CDR3 DNA reads TGTGCCAGCAGTTTAGGCCGGAGGTTGGCCGGGGAGCTGTTTTTT.